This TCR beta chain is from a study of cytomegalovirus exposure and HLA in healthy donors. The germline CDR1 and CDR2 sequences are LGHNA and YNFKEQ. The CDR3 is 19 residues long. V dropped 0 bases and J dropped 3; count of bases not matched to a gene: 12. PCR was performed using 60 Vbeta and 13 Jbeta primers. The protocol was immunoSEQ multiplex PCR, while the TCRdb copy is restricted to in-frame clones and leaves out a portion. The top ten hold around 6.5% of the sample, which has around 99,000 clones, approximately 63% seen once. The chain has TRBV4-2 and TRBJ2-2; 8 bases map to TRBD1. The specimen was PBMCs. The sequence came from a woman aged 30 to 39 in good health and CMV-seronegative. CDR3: CASSQDWSAGGWDTGELFF. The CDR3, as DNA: TGTGCCAGCAGCCAAGATTGGTCGGCAGGGGGCTGGGACACCGGGGAGCTGTTTTTT.